Shown below are 19 T cell receptor beta chains from a single sample sequenced in a study of blood T cells in healthy people across ages. Sample-barcoded 5' priming and a J-beta primer mix drove a second PCR of roughly 7 to 11 cycles. Using its own MiXCR run on the 5' RACE reads, TCRdb lists one record per CDR3 protein. The sample holds hundreds of thousands of distinct CDR3 sequences; roughly 32% are singletons and the top ten take 15%. The sequencing sample was made of blood. All receptors come from a woman of 80 years or more in good health.

In this sample, this clonotype turned up many times. The chain joins TRBV7-3 to TRBJ2-1; D gene unclear. CDR1 and CDR2 (germline): SGHTA, FQGTGA. This CDR3 has 16 amino acids. V lost 5 bases to trimming and J lost 0 bases, with 14 bases between them. CDR3 sequence: CASSPQGLVSYNEQFF. The CDR3 DNA reads TGTGCCAGCAGCCCCCAAGGGCTAGTCTCCTACAATGAGCAGTTCTTC.

The chain has TRBV7-2 and TRBJ2-2, with D possibly called TRBD1 or TRBD2 (7 bases each). The CDR3 loop spans 15 amino acids. Germline V gene lookup returns CDR1 SGHTA and CDR2 FQGNSA. V was cut by 5 bases and J by 5 bases, with 15 bases left in between. CDR3 loop: CASSAPGGGTGELFF. CDR3 DNA: TGTGCCAGCAGCGCCCCAGGGGGGGGGACCGGGGAGCTGTTTTTT.

The CDR3 region is CASSLALGSNYGYTF. DNA of the CDR3: TGTGCCAGCAGTTTGGCCCTCGGGAGTAACTATGGCTACACCTTC. The chain couples TRBV27 to TRBJ1-2; D unclear. The CDR3 runs to 15 residues. Germline CDR1 is MNHEY and CDR2 is SMNVEV (reference sequence). V gave up 3 bases and J gave up 1 base, with 12 bases separating them.

This clonotype came up many times. The CDR3, as DNA: TGTGCCACCAGCAGAGCTAAAAACACCGGGGAGCTGTTTTTT. Residues: CATSRAKNTGELFF. The V call is TRBV15, the J call TRBJ2-2; unclear D gene. The CDR3 spans 14 residues. The germline gives CDR1 LNHNV, CDR2 YYDKDF (reference sequence). V gave up 1 base and J gave up 2 bases, with 5 bases separating them.

The table lists this clonotype with many counts. The V call is TRBV20-1, the J call TRBJ2-7; perhaps TRBD1 as D (5 bases). The CDR3 length is 14 residues. CDR1 is DFQATT and CDR2 is SNEGSKA in the germline V gene (reference sequence). V was cut by 1 base and J by 1 base, with 11 bases left in between. CDR3 sequence: CSARVQGWSYEQYF. CDR3 DNA: TGCAGTGCTAGAGTGCAGGGATGGTCCTACGAGCAGTACTTC.

This chain's CDR3 is CASGLVVAQNEQFF. CDR3 sequence (DNA): TGTGCTAGTGGTTTGGTCGTCGCACAAAATGAGCAGTTCTTC. V gene TRBV12-5 combines with J gene TRBJ2-1; D is ambiguous. CDR3 length: 14 residues. Germline CDR1 and CDR2: LGHNT and FRNRAP. V shed 0 bases and J shed 7 bases, with 10 bases lying between them.

There are many counts of this clonotype. This chain uses TRBV5-1 with TRBJ2-3, with TRBD2 identical over 10 bases. The CDR3 totals 17 residues. Trimming removed 6 bases from V and 0 bases from J; junction bases left unmatched: 10. Germline CDR1 is SGHRS and CDR2 is YFSETQ. CDR3 amino acids: CASTPGSGGFSTDTQYF. The CDR3 nucleotides are TGCGCCAGCACCCCTGGTAGCGGGGGGTTTAGCACAGATACGCAGTATTTT.

This clonotype has a count of ten or more. The chain joins TRBV24-1 to TRBJ1-5; perhaps TRBD1 as D (6 bases). The CDR3 runs to 14 residues. Germline values: CDR1 KGHDR, CDR2 SFDVKD. Deletions cut 3 bases from V and 3 bases from J, with 8 bases between. For the CDR3, the DNA is TGTGCCACCAGTGATCAGGGGAACAATCAGCCCCAGCATTTT. Its translation: CATSDQGNNQPQHF.

This clonotype was counted at least ten times. The chain has TRBV2 and TRBJ2-3; D possibly corresponds to TRBD2 (7 bases). This CDR3 spans 15 amino acids. Germline values: CDR1 SNHLY, CDR2 FYNNEI. V shed 5 bases and J shed 4 bases, with 16 bases lying between them. The CDR3 sequence is CASSSLRGGADTQYF. Written as DNA, the CDR3 is TGTGCCAGCAGTTCTCTAAGGGGGGGGGCAGATACGCAGTATTTT.

This chain connects TRBV5-1 to TRBJ1-1, with 8 bases that match TRBD1. The CDR3 is 16 residues long. CDR1 is SGHRS, CDR2 YFSETQ, per germline. Trimming took 4 bases from V and 5 from J; bases not matched to a gene: 13. The CDR3 DNA reads TGCGCCAGCAGCAGGGGCCCGCAGGGGGCTGGGACTGAAGCTTTCTTT. It specifies CASSRGPQGAGTEAFF.

This clonotype was counted at least ten times. The J gene is TRBJ2-3, the V gene TRBV20-1; D call uncertain. V shed 3 bases and J shed 6 bases, with 4 bases lying between them. This CDR3 comprises 10 residues. Germline CDR1 reads DFQATT; CDR2 reads SNEGSKA (reference sequence). The CDR3 sequence is CSASFDTQYF. For the CDR3, the DNA is TGCAGTGCTAGCTTCGATACGCAGTATTTT.

This clonotype showed up just a few times. The rearrangement joins TRBV28 to TRBJ1-5; the D is unclear. CDR3 length: 13 residues. From germline, CDR1 is MDHEN and CDR2 SYDVKM. The ends were cut back, 6 bases at V and 11 bases at J, with 17 bases in the middle. The CDR3 bases are TGTGCCAGCAGGAGGGCCGGTAGGGCAGCCCAGCATTTT. The encoded protein is CASRRAGRAAQHF.

In this sample, this clonotype turned up many times. The rearrangement uses TRBV12-3 or TRBV12-4 and TRBJ2-7; TRBD1 matches 7 bases. The junction had 4 bases not matched to a gene; V was cut back by 4 bases and J by 1 base. This CDR3 comprises 14 residues. CDR3 DNA sequence: TGTGCCAGCAGTTCCCGGGACAGTTCCTACGAGCAGTACTTC. Translated: CASSSRDSSYEQYF.

In the case of this clonotype: A much larger clone differs by one base, so this may be a read error. V gene TRBV30 combines with J gene TRBJ2-7; D is ambiguous. Germline lookup yields CDR1 GTSNPN and CDR2 SVGIG (reference sequence). V was pared by 1 base and J by 2 bases, with 6 bases between. The CDR3 has 12 amino acids. Here the CDR3 reads CAWSGQTYEQYF. CDR3 coding DNA: TGTGCCTGGAGTGGGCAGACCTACGAGCAGTACTTC.

At least ten counts were recorded for this clonotype. This chain uses TRBV9 with TRBJ2-7; no clear D gene. V lost 0 bases and J lost 6, with 16 bases in between. In germline, CDR1 is SGDLS, CDR2 YYNGEE. This CDR3 has 15 residues. The CDR3 nucleotides are TGTGCCAGCAGCGTAGATGGGGTCCTAAACCGCGAGCAGTACTTC. Its translation is CASSVDGVLNREQYF.

The chain links TRBV27 to TRBJ2-7, with 7 bases that match TRBD2. V shed 6 bases, J shed 5 bases, and the junction held 10 bases outside the gene matches. The length of the CDR3 is 14 residues. Germline loops: CDR1 MNHEY, CDR2 SMNVEV (reference sequence). Here the CDR3 DNA reads TGTGCCAGCAGGTTGGCTAGCGGTTTTGACGAGCAGTACTTC. This translates into CASRLASGFDEQYF.

V and J are TRBV20-1 and TRBJ2-7; 13 bases map to TRBD2. The length of the CDR3 is 14 residues. Germline lookup yields CDR1 DFQATT and CDR2 SNEGSKA (reference sequence). J gave up 6 bases and V 6 bases, and 8 bases lay outside the gene matches. The CDR3 DNA follows: TGCAGTGCCTTGGGACTAGCGGGGCTCTCCGAGCAGTACTTC. It yields the protein CSALGLAGLSEQYF.

Concerning this clonotype: A clone one base away is much larger, so this may be a read error. The genes are TRBV13 and TRBJ2-1, with TRBD2 matching 11 bases. The CDR3 has 18 amino acids. V was clipped by 4 bases and J by 0 bases; unmatched bases: 8. CDR1 is PRHDT, CDR2 FYEKMQ, per germline (reference sequence). The CDR3 sequence is CASSWSASGGSSYNEQFF. As DNA, the CDR3 is TGTGCCAGCAGCTGGTCGGCTAGCGGGGGGAGCTCCTACAATGAGCAGTTCTTC.

This clonotype was observed at least ten times. A junction boundary mismatches the germline segment, possibly from a read error. V usage is TRBV7-9 and J usage is TRBJ2-1; D perhaps matches TRBD2 (5 bases). The CDR3 extends over 13 amino acids. CDR1 is SEHNR and CDR2 is FQNEAQ in the germline V gene (reference sequence). The chain's CDR3 is CSSLVGSHNEQFF. CDR3 nucleotide sequence: TGTTCCAGCTTGGTGGGGAGCCACAATGAGCAGTTCTTC. Drawing the rest from reference TRBV7-9 and TRBJ2-1, the complete variable domain is DTGVSQNPRHKITKRGQNVTFRCDPISEHNRLYWYRQTLGQGPEFLTYFQNEAQLEKSRLLSDRFSAERPKGSFSTLEIQRTEQGDSAMYLCSSLVGSHNEQFFGPGTRLTVL.